A selection of T cell receptor beta chains follows, all from one sample in a study of technical replicates of blood from several donors. Profiling relied on immunoSEQ multiplex PCR, and the TCRdb table lists in-frame clones only, not all of them. The sample records some 80,000 clones, approximately 97% being singletons. Sequencing was carried out using T cells isolated from PBMCs. The receptors come from a human donor in good health. CDR3s include the opening cysteine and the closing phenylalanine or tryptophan. A D gene is named only where the DNA matches it firmly. Clone size is shown for a subset of rows, as once, few, many or a class of expanded clone.

V gene	D gene	clone size	J gene	CDR3 DNA	CDR3 protein
TRBV5-6	NA	once	TRBJ1-4	TGTGCCAGCAGCTTGCAGTCAACTAATGAAAAACTGTTTTTT	CASSLQSTNEKLFF
TRBV11-3	TRBD1	once	TRBJ2-7	TGTGCCAGCAGCCCCAGACAGGGGAGAACCTACGAGCAGTACTTC	CASSPRQGRTYEQYF
TRBV10-1	NA	NA	TRBJ1-1	TGCGCCAGCAGTGAACGAGGGTTGAACACTGAAGCTTTCTTT	CASSERGLNTEAFF
TRBV30	NA	NA	TRBJ1-2	TGTGCCTGGGAACAGGGAAACTATGGCTACACCTTC	CAWEQGNYGYTF
TRBV10-3	TRBD2	NA	TRBJ2-7	TGTGCCATCAGGGACATAGCGGGTCCATCCTACGAGCAGTACTTC	CAIRDIAGPSYEQYF
TRBV28	TRBD2	once	TRBJ2-7	TGTGCCAGCAGTTCCCTGCTAGGACTAGCGGGCTACGAGCAGTACTTC	CASSSLLGLAGYEQYF
TRBV14	NA	NA	TRBJ2-1	TGTGCCAGCAGCCCTCTGATGTCAGGGAAGATTACGTACGATGAGCAGTTCTTC	CASSPLMSGKITYDEQFF
TRBV2	NA	NA	TRBJ2-3	TGTGCCAGCAGGAACATGTATACGCAGTATTTT	CASRNMYTQYF
TRBV27	NA	once	TRBJ2-1	TGTGCCAGCAGTTTATCCCCTATTAATGAGCAGTTCTTC	CASSLSPINEQFF
TRBV4-3	TRBD2	NA	TRBJ2-3	TGCGCCAGCAGCCTCGGGACTAGCGGGACCTTATCAGATACGCAGTATTTT	CASSLGTSGTLSDTQYF
TRBV19	TRBD1	NA	TRBJ2-7	TGTGCCAGCAGCCCGGGACAGGGTAGAGCCTACGAGCAGTACTTC	CASSPGQGRAYEQYF
TRBV29-1	TRBD1	NA	TRBJ1-4	TGCAGCGCCTGGGACAGACATAGTGAAAAACTGTTTTTT	CSAWDRHSEKLFF
TRBV29-1	NA	NA	TRBJ1-2	TGCAGCGTTGTAACAGGAGCTAACTATGGCTACACCTTC	CSVVTGANYGYTF
TRBV27	NA	NA	TRBJ2-3	TGTGCCAGCAGCCCCCCAGGGTTTCTAAATACGCAGTATTTT	CASSPPGFLNTQYF
TRBV7-8	TRBD2	NA	TRBJ2-1	TGTGCCAGCAGCCCATTAGCGGGAGAAAACTACAATGAGCAGTTCTTC	CASSPLAGENYNEQFF
TRBV7-9	NA	NA	TRBJ1-1	TGTGCCAGCAGCTTAGGTATGAACACTGAAGCTTTCTTT	CASSLGMNTEAFF
TRBV7-9	NA	NA	TRBJ2-5	TGTGCCAGCAGCTTAGTTCAGAAAGAGACCCAGTACTTC	CASSLVQKETQYF
TRBV5-1	TRBD2	NA	TRBJ2-7	TGCGCCAGCAGCTCCCTAGCGGGAGGTTACGAGCAGTACTTC	CASSSLAGGYEQYF
TRBV5-1	TRBD2	NA	TRBJ2-5	TGCGCCAGCAGCTTGCCAGCGGGAGGAGGGCTGGAGACCCAGTACTTC	CASSLPAGGGLETQYF
TRBV27	TRBD1	NA	TRBJ2-3	TGTGCCAGCATTTTCCAGGGGGCGACAGATACGCAGTATTTT	CASIFQGATDTQYF
TRBV7-9	NA	NA	TRBJ2-3	TGTGCCAGCAGCTTAGCCTGGGGGGAGGTGGAGGCAGATACGCAGTATTTT	CASSLAWGEVEADTQYF
TRBV10-3	TRBD1	NA	TRBJ2-5	TGTGCCATCTCGTTCGACAGGACAGGGGGGACCCAGTACTTC	CAISFDRTGGTQYF
TRBV7-9	NA	NA	TRBJ1-4	TGTGCCAGCAGCTTACCGGGCCTAGGCGGGGAAAAACTGTTTTTT	CASSLPGLGGEKLFF
TRBV7-8	NA	NA	TRBJ2-1	TGTGCCAGCAGCTTATTAGACTTCCTAAGCTCCTACAATGAGCAGTTCTTC	CASSLLDFLSSYNEQFF
TRBV7-9	TRBD2	NA	TRBJ2-1	TGTGCCAGCAGTCAGATAGCGGGAGGCCATCCTCCTGAGCAGTTCTTC	CASSQIAGGHPPEQFF
TRBV28	TRBD1	NA	TRBJ1-1	TGTGCCAGCAGTCGACAGGGAGGGAACACTGAAGCTTTCTTT	CASSRQGGNTEAFF
TRBV19	NA	NA	TRBJ2-5	TGTGCCAGTAGTGGGGGCGGAGGTCAAGAGACCCAGTACTTC	CASSGGGGQETQYF
TRBV5-8	NA	NA	TRBJ2-7	TGTGCCAGCAGCTTCGGTTTGGAGATACCCTACGAGCAGTACTTC	CASSFGLEIPYEQYF
TRBV19	NA	NA	TRBJ1-5	TGTGCCAGTCGGGATTCGCCTAATCAGCCCCAGCATTTT	CASRDSPNQPQHF
TRBV2	NA	NA	TRBJ1-3	TGTGCCAGCGGGGGCCAGGGAGGAAACACCATATATTTT	CASGGQGGNTIYF
TRBV9	TRBD2	NA	TRBJ2-7	TGTGCCAGCAGCGCAACTAGCGGGGTCTCCTACGAGCAGTACTTC	CASSATSGVSYEQYF
TRBV5-1	TRBD1	NA	TRBJ2-7	TGCGCCAGCAACTACGGACAGGGGGCGCAGTACGAGCAGTACTTC	CASNYGQGAQYEQYF
TRBV19	TRBD1	NA	TRBJ1-5	TGTGCCAGTAGTACTGGACAGGGGGCTTATGGGCAGCCCCAGCATTTT	CASSTGQGAYGQPQHF
TRBV9	NA	NA	TRBJ2-1	TGTGCCAGCAGCTTAGACGGGAGCTCCTACAATGAGCAGTTCTTC	CASSLDGSSYNEQFF
TRBV30	TRBD1	NA	TRBJ1-4	TGTGCCTGGATGGGGACAGGGACTGAAAAACTGTTTTTT	CAWMGTGTEKLFF
TRBV15	TRBD1	NA	TRBJ1-2	TGTGCCACCTTTGCCCGGGACAGGGAGCCATATGGCTACACCTTC	CATFARDREPYGYTF
TRBV10-1	TRBD1	NA	TRBJ2-1	TGCGCCAGCAGTGTGACAGGGTCCCTAGATGAGCAGTTCTTC	CASSVTGSLDEQFF
TRBV25-1	NA	NA	TRBJ2-2	TGTGCCAGCAGTGAATCCAGTACCGGGGAGCTGTTTTTT	CASSESSTGELFF
TRBV11-2	NA	NA	TRBJ1-2	TGTGCCAGCAGCCCACTAGGAGGGTTCTTCTCTAACTATGGCTACACCTTC	CASSPLGGFFSNYGYTF
TRBV13	TRBD2	NA	TRBJ2-7	TGTGCCAGCAGCTTGGGGCTCCGGTCTAGCGGCTCCTACGAGCAGTACTTC	CASSLGLRSSGSYEQYF
TRBV20-1	NA	NA	TRBJ1-2	TGCAGTGCTAGAGAGAGATATGGCTACACCTTC	CSARERYGYTF
TRBV11-2	TRBD1	NA	TRBJ1-1	TGTGCCAGCAGCTTAGGGGGACAGGGGAGATTAAACACTGAAGCTTTCTTT	CASSLGGQGRLNTEAFF
TRBV28	TRBD1	NA	TRBJ1-1	TGTGCCGGACGACAGGGGAACACTGAAGCTTTCTTT	CAGRQGNTEAFF
TRBV18	NA	NA	TRBJ2-3	TGTGCCAGCTCACCTTCCTTAGGAGCGGGTAGCACAGATACGCAGTATTTT	CASSPSLGAGSTDTQYF
TRBV7-9	TRBD1	NA	TRBJ1-4	TGTGCCAGCAGCCCGACTGGGACAGTAACTAATGAAAAACTGTTTTTT	CASSPTGTVTNEKLFF
TRBV20-1	NA	NA	TRBJ1-4	TGCAGTGCTAGCCTCGATGAAAAACTGTTTTTT	CSASLDEKLFF
TRBV6-5	TRBD2	NA	TRBJ2-1	TGTGCCAGCAGGCGTACTAGCGGGAGTTATCATGAGCAGTTCTTC	CASRRTSGSYHEQFF
TRBV7-8	NA	few	TRBJ2-1	TGTGCCAGCAGCGAGATTCGCAATGAGCAGTTCTTC	CASSEIRNEQFF
TRBV6-6	NA	NA	TRBJ2-3	TGTGCCAGCAGTTACGACTCGCGGCCCGGGACGCAGTATTTT	CASSYDSRPGTQYF
TRBV30	NA	NA	TRBJ2-1	TGTGCCTGGAGTGTGGGAGACGAGTACAATGAGCAGTTCTTC	CAWSVGDEYNEQFF
TRBV6-6	TRBD1	NA	TRBJ2-5	TGTGCCAGCAGTAACGGACAGGGGGTAAAAGAGACCCAGTACTTC	CASSNGQGVKETQYF
TRBV14	TRBD1	NA	TRBJ2-2	TGTGCCAGCACCCTAACGAGGGGGCTGAACACCGGGGAGCTGTTTTTT	CASTLTRGLNTGELFF
TRBV19	TRBD1	NA	TRBJ1-2	TGTGCCAGTAGTGTTCCGGGACAGGCAAACTATGGCTACACCTTC	CASSVPGQANYGYTF
TRBV7-9	NA	NA	TRBJ1-1	TGTGCCAGCAGCGGGGCACAGGGAAGAGCTTTCTTT	CASSGAQGRAFF